This entry features one T cell receptor (beta chain) sequence. As yet, its antigen is unknown. This sample is part of a study of cytomegalovirus exposure and HLA in healthy donors. General observations from the study: The only immune exposure information that was available was CMV serostatus. Associated with HLA alleles at 0.05 false discovery rate in a later analysis were 16,951 TCR beta sequences. The classifier reportedly diagnosed cytomegalovirus status with high specificity and sensitivity. When a later analysis was performed, an Asian-associated ancestry cluster reportedly had fewer N-insertions than the roughly 670-donor mean.

PCR involved 60 Vbeta and 13 Jbeta primers. Clones were sequenced by immunoSEQ multiplex PCR, and TCRdb holds only the in-frame ones, with some missing. The specimen's table records some 110,000 clones. This sequence was found in a man aged 25 to 40 in good health and CMV-seronegative. Specimen: PBMCs.

The CDR3 DNA reads as TGTGCCAGCAGGAGGACAGGGGGATCCTACGAGCAGTACTTC. Translated, it gives CASRRTGGSYEQYF. The rearrangement links TRBV5-5 to TRBJ2-7, with 10 bases fitting TRBD1. Unmatched junction bases numbered 3, after V lost 5 bases and J lost 1 base. This CDR3 region has 14 residues. CDR1 is SGHKS, CDR2 YYEKEE, per germline (reference sequence).